This TCR beta chain was recovered during a study of blood T cell repertoires in COVID-19. Assay: immunoSEQ multiplex PCR; the TCRdb copy retains only in-frame clones and omits some. This table holds 150,000 to 250,000 clones, 82% found once. The CDR3 has 13 residues. Trimming shortened V by 0 bases and J by 8 bases, and 10 bases separated the two germline ends. Germline CDR1 and CDR2: SGHNT and YENEEA. With respect to this clone: Other DNA sequences in this specimen translate into the identical CDR3.

The TCR was taken from a human donor with acute or convalescent COVID-19. The donor label of this sample is uncertain. The V and J genes are TRBV11-3 and TRBJ1-1; D perhaps matches TRBD1 (5 bases). Sequenced sample: peripheral blood. The CDR3 nucleotides read TGTGCCAGCAGCTTAGATCGAAGGGGCGAAGCTTTCTTT. It encodes CASSLDRRGEAFF. The complete variable domain, with remaining parts taken from reference TRBV11-3 and TRBJ1-1, reads EAGVVQSPRYKIIEKKQPVAFWCNPISGHNTLYWYLQNLGQGPELLIRYENEEAVDDSQLPKDRFSAERLKGVDSTLKIQPAELGDSAVYLCASSLDRRGEAFFGQGTRLTVV.